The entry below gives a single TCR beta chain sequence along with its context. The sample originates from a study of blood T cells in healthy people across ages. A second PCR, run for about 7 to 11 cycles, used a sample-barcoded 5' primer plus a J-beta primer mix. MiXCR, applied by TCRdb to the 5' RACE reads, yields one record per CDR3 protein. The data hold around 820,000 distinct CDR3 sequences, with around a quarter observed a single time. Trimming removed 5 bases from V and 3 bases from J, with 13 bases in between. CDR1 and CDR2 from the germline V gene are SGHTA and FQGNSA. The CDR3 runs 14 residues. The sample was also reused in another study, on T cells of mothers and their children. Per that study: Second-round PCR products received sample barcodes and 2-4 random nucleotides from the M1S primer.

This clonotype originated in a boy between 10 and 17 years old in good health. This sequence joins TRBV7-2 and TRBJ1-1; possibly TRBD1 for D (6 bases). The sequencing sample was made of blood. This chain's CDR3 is CASSPWGRHTEAFF. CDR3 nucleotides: TGTGCCAGCAGCCCGTGGGGGCGTCACACTGAAGCTTTCTTT.